This T cell receptor (beta chain) was identified in a study of blood T cell repertoires in COVID-19 (dated by TCRdb to 2020 to 2021). As for the study more broadly: Collaborator samples came from the United States, Italy and Spain and covered acute and convalescent phases of COVID-19. The prospective study material was composed of cDNA or gDNA derived from T cells, B-cell-depleted T cells, or PBMCs. The dataset comprised deeply sampled blood TCRbeta repertoires from subjects exposed to, actively infected with, or recovered from COVID-19. The repertoires were released in a freely available public database intended as a resource for research on the immune response to SARS-CoV-2. Samples were obtained from the ongoing ImmuneRACE study (first 160 participants) and from about 1,300 subjects provided by 6 global collaborators. Nearly every sample came with metadata listing a de-identified subject ID, COVID-19 status, age in years and sex. Where available, HLA class I and class II types were obtained from metadata supplied by the sample provider rather than from assay-based typing.

Summary of the overall study and its limitations: The amount of clinical and demographic metadata varied by source and participant and was provided uncurated.

Each collaborating institution followed its own protocols to collect whole blood in K2EDTA tubes. For TCRbeta analysis, collaborators shipped samples as frozen whole blood, isolated PBMCs, or DNA extracted from either of those sample types. The immunoSEQ Assay, a bias-controlled multiplex PCR, was used to amplify TCRbeta CDR3 regions from genomic DNA. The study's processing was this. The number of nucleated cells in each sample was estimated by amplification of reference gene primers within the assay. Sequence reads were collapsed and filtered to measure the absolute abundance of every unique TCRbeta CDR3 rearrangement. For each sample, productive Simpson clonality was calculated as the square root of Simpson's diversity index across productive rearrangements. TCRdb mirrors the immuneACCESS table, restricted to in-frame sequences. Some clones are absent from its copies; in checked studies, under half trace to an unresolved V gene, and the reason for the others is unknown. The V and J calls and the clone size are those of that table, but D and trimming were determined from the DNA. For this sample there are 150,000 to 200,000 clones; 85% to 90% appear just once. The top ten hold 6% of the sample.

From its cysteine to its phenylalanine, the CDR3 spans 16 amino acids. The entry retains the CDR3 DNA only, 48 bases that are in frame from base 1. Clipping removes 0 bases from V and 6 bases from J, with 6 as the unmatched junction base count. CDR1 MNHEY and CDR2 SVGAGI were looked up in the germline V gene. Remarks on this clone: No cognate antigen has been identified for it. Base quality data are lacking; no much larger clone is found one base away.

Recombination joined TRBV6-5 with TRBJ1-2, and 11 junctional nucleotides match TRBD1. The sequenced sample was peripheral blood. The sequence was obtained from a man aged 40-49 years with active or convalescent COVID-19. For the CDR3, the sequence is CASSYSGQGAKDGYTF. The base sequence is TGTGCCAGCAGTTACTCCGGACAGGGGGCGAAGGATGGCTACACCTTC.